The 11 T cell receptor beta chains below come from one sample, sequenced in a study of cytomegalovirus exposure and HLA in healthy donors. Primers included in the PCR were 60 Vbeta and 13 Jbeta primers. The table came from immunoSEQ multiplex PCR; TCRdb's copy has only in-frame clones and leaves some out. The sample records some 130,000 clones, 74% being singletons. What was sequenced was PBMCs. The source of these receptors is a woman aged 50 to 65 in good health and CMV-seropositive.

This clone was counted between two and nine times. The gene calls are TRBV19 and TRBJ1-1; possibly TRBD1 for D (6 bases). Germline CDR1 LNHDA, CDR2 SQIVND (reference sequence). V was cut by 5 bases and J by 8 bases, with 9 bases left in between. The length of the CDR3 is 11 residues. The CDR3 region is CASSSTGEAFF. The CDR3 nucleotides read TGTGCCAGTAGTTCGACAGGCGAAGCTTTCTTT.

The rearrangement joins TRBV5-8 to TRBJ1-1; tentative D call: TRBD1 (6 bases). Per germline, CDR1 SGHTS and CDR2 YDEGEE. V was clipped by 7 bases and J by 4 bases, with 20 bases between them. This CDR3 has 15 residues. The CDR3 is CASAVGQGWSTEAFF. CDR3 nucleotides: TGTGCCAGCGCGGTCGGGCAGGGGTGGAGCACTGAAGCTTTCTTT.

This clone was recorded only once. At one end the junction does not follow the germline gene, possibly because of a read error. The rearrangement uses TRBV5-1 and TRBJ1-5; D is undetermined. The CDR3 covers 16 residues. Germline V gene sequence: CDR1 SGHRS, CDR2 YFSETQ. CDR3 coding DNA: TGCGCCAGCAGCTTCGACCCGGGGAATGGGGTTTGGCCCCACCATTTT. It is translated as CASSFDPGNGVWPHHF.

As regards this clone: Other DNA sequences within the sample encode an identical CDR3. The chain joins TRBV6-4 to TRBJ1-1; D remains unclear. Germline V gene sequence: CDR1 MRHNA, CDR2 SNTAGT. This CDR3 is 14 amino acids long. Between the trimmed V and J ends, which lost 4 bases and 2 bases, there was a span of 11 bases. The CDR3 reads CASSASPGNTEAFF. In DNA form, the CDR3 reads TGTGCCAGCAGTGCTTCCCCCGGTAACACTGAAGCTTTCTTT.

This rearrangement joins TRBV5-1 to TRBJ1-6; D ambiguous. Germline V lookup: CDR1 SGHRS, CDR2 YFSETQ. Trimming pared 0 bases from V and 7 bases from J, leaving 14 bases between. The CDR3 has 16 residues. CDR3 DNA sequence: TGCGCCAGCAGCTTGGACGAGCGGAGATCCAATTCACCCCTCCACTTT. It encodes CASSLDERRSNSPLHF. Supplemented by reference TRBV5-1 and TRBJ1-6, the full variable domain reads KAGVTQTPRYLIKTRGQQVTLSCSPISGHRSVSWYQQTPGQGLQFLFEYFSETQRNKGNFPGRFSGRQFSNSRSEMNVSTLELGDSALYLCASSLDERRSNSPLHFGNGTRLTVT.

The chain employs TRBV2 and TRBJ2-1, with 13 bases identical to TRBD2. Germline V CDR1 and CDR2: SNHLY, FYNNEI. J was trimmed by 12 bases and V by 6 bases; bases with no gene match: 5. The CDR3 sequence is 13 residues long. The CDR3 reads CASRPRLAGGQFF. CDR3 bases: TGTGCCAGCAGGCCTAGACTAGCGGGGGGGCAGTTCTTC.

The chain carries TRBV27 and TRBJ2-1; 9 nucleotides line up with TRBD2. V shed 2 bases, J shed 5 bases, and the junction held 7 bases outside the gene matches. CDR3 size: 16 residues. Germline values: CDR1 MNHEY, CDR2 SMNVEV (reference sequence). The CDR3 is CASSLVMTSGDNEQFF. CDR3 nucleotides: TGTGCCAGCAGTTTAGTTATGACTAGCGGTGACAATGAGCAGTTCTTC.

V usage is TRBV5-1 and J usage is TRBJ1-1, with 10 nucleotides matching TRBD1. Germline loops: CDR1 SGHRS, CDR2 YFSETQ. This CDR3 is 14 amino acids long. V gave up 5 bases and J gave up 6 bases; unmatched junction bases: 7. CDR3 in amino acids: CASSHGQGVAEAFF. DNA for the CDR3: TGCGCCAGCAGTCACGGACAGGGGGTAGCTGAAGCTTTCTTT.

This chain joins TRBV19 and TRBJ1-5, with 8 bases identical to TRBD1. CDR3 length equals 15 residues. Trimming cost V 6 bases and J 5 bases; bases outside gene matches: 9. Germline V gene data show CDR1 as LNHDA and CDR2 as SQIVND (reference sequence). The CDR3 loop is CASRSGQGRDQPQHF. The CDR3 bases are TGTGCCAGTAGGAGTGGACAGGGTCGAGATCAGCCCCAGCATTTT. Filled out from reference TRBV19 and TRBJ1-5, the complete variable domain reads DGGITQSPKYLFRKEGQNVTLSCEQNLNHDAMYWYRQDPGQGLRLIYYSQIVNDFQKGDIAEGYSVSREKKESFPLTVTSAQKNPTAFYLCASRSGQGRDQPQHFGDGTRLSIL.

The J gene is TRBJ2-5, the V gene TRBV11-2, with D hard to call. The CDR3 runs to 13 residues. With 3 bases removed from V and 3 bases from J, the gap between germline ends came to 8 bases. From germline, CDR1 is SGHAT and CDR2 FQNNGV. This chain's CDR3 is CASSFIEKETQYF. The CDR3, as DNA: TGTGCCAGCAGCTTTATCGAGAAAGAGACCCAGTACTTC.

The chain has TRBV6-1 and TRBJ1-1; a possible D gene is TRBD1 (6 bases). The CDR3 spans 12 residues. CDR1 MNHNS and CDR2 SASEGT come from the germline V gene. V was clipped by 5 bases and J by 5 bases, with 9 bases between them. CDR3 sequence (DNA): TGTGCCAGCAGTCTACAGGGTACTGAAGCTTTCTTT. It specifies CASSLQGTEAFF.